This T cell receptor beta chain is from a study of chemoradiotherapy in HPV16-positive cancers. With regard to this clone: No antigen is known for it.

Repeated repertoire sampling spanned the course of chemoradiotherapy. The assay was immunoSEQ multiplex PCR, and TCRdb's table has in-frame clones only and misses some. Among under 85,000 clones listed, almost 90% were seen once. The CDR3 totals 16 residues. The germline gives CDR1 SGHTS, CDR2 YDEGEE. V gave up 4 bases and J gave up 0 bases, with 16 bases separating them. Study observations and caveats: Better recurrence-free survival went with HPV-responsive T-cell expansion in HPV16-positive patients. HPV-specific T cells were functionally defined from only two HPV16-positive patients. During treatment, candidate HPV-specific clones and E7-related motifs expanded in tumor.

The sample consisted of blood, taken from a patient who underwent chemoradiotherapy. The chain joins TRBV5-8 to TRBJ2-5; weak D call: TRBD2 (5 bases). The clonotype was recovered from a human donor with HPV-associated anogenital cancer. In nucleotides, the CDR3 is TGTGCCAGCAGCATTGGATTAGCGACGTACCAAGAGACCCAGTACTTC. It encodes CASSIGLATYQETQYF.